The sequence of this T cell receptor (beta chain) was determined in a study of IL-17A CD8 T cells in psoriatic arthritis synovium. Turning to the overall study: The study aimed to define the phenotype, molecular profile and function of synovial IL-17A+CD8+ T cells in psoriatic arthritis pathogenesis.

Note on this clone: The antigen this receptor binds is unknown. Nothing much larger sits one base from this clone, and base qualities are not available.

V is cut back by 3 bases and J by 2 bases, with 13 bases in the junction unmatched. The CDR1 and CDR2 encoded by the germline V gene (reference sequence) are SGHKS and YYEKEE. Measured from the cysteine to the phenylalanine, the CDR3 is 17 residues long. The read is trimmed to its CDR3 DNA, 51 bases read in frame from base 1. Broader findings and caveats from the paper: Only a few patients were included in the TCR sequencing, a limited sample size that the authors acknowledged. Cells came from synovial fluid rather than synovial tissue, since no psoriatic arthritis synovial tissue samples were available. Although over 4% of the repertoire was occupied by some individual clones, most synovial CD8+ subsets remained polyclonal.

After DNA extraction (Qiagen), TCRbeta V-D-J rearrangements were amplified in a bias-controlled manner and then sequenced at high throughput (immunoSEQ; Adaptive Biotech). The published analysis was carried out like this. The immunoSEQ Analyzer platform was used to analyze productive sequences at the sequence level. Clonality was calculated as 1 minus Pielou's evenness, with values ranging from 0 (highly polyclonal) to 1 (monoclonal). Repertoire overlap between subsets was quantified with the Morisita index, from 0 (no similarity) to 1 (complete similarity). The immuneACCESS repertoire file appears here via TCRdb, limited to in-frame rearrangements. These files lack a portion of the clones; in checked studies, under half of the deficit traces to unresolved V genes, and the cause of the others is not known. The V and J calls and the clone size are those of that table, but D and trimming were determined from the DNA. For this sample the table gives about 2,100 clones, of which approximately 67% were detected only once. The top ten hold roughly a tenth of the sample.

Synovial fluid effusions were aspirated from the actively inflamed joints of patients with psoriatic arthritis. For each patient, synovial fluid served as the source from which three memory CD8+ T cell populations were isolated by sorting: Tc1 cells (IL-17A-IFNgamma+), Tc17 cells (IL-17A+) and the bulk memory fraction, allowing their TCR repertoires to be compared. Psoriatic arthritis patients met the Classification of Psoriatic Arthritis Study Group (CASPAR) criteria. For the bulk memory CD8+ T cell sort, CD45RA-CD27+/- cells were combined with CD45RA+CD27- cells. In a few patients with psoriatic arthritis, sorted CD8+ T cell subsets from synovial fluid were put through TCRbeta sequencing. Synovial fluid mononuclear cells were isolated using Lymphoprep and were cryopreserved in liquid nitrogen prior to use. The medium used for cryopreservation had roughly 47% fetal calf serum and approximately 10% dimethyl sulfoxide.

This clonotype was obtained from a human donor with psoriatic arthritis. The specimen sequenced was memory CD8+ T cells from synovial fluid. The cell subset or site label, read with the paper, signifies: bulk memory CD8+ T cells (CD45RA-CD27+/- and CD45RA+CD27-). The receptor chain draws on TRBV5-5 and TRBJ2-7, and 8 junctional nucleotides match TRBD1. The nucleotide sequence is TGTGCCAGCAGCTCCGGACAGGGCTACTTGAACCCCTACGAGCAGTACTTC. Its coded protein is CASSSGQGYLNPYEQYF.